These T cell receptor beta chains were read from a single sample in a study of sequential checkpoint blockade in melanoma. Assay: immunoSEQ multiplex PCR; the TCRdb copy retains only in-frame clones and omits some. Of about 13,000 clones listed, around 80% are singletons. The source material was CD8+ T cells sorted from blood (inferred from file names), sampled from a patient given nivolumab and ipilimumab in sequence. The receptors were gathered from a human donor with melanoma. CDR3s include the opening cysteine and the closing phenylalanine or tryptophan. Each record gives: D gene, J gene, V gene, clone size, CDR3 protein, CDR3 DNA. D genes are given only for firm matches. Only part of the rows carry a size: once, few, many, or a class if the clone is expanded.

d_gene: TRBD1; j_gene: TRBJ2-7; v_gene: TRBV4-1; abundance: few; CDR3aa: CASSPSLTGISYEQYF; CDR3nt: TGCGCCAGCAGCCCAAGCCTGACAGGGATCTCCTACGAGCAGTACTTC
d_gene: NA; j_gene: TRBJ1-5; v_gene: TRBV7-3; abundance: NA; CDR3aa: CASSEGGGNNQPQHF; CDR3nt: TGTGCCAGCAGCGAAGGAGGTGGCAACAATCAGCCCCAGCATTTT
d_gene: TRBD1; j_gene: TRBJ2-1; v_gene: TRBV27; abundance: NA; CDR3aa: CASSLGQGRYEQFF; CDR3nt: TGTGCCAGCAGTTTGGGACAGGGGCGCTATGAGCAGTTCTTC
d_gene: TRBD1; j_gene: TRBJ2-7; v_gene: TRBV4-1; abundance: NA; CDR3aa: CASSRTGTDSYEQYF; CDR3nt: TGCGCCAGCAGCCGAACCGGGACAGACTCCTACGAGCAGTACTTC
d_gene: NA; j_gene: TRBJ1-2; v_gene: TRBV27; abundance: NA; CDR3aa: CASKNYYGYTF; CDR3nt: TGTGCCAGCAAGAACTACTATGGCTACACCTTC
d_gene: TRBD2; j_gene: TRBJ2-3; v_gene: TRBV9; abundance: NA; CDR3aa: CASSVVGRAGEGTDTQYF; CDR3nt: TGTGCCAGCAGCGTAGTGGGGCGAGCGGGAGAAGGCACAGATACGCAGTATTTT
d_gene: TRBD1; j_gene: TRBJ2-7; v_gene: TRBV29-1; abundance: NA; CDR3aa: CSVETRGQTRYEQYF; CDR3nt: TGCAGCGTCGAGACCAGGGGGCAGACCCGCTACGAGCAGTACTTC
d_gene: NA; j_gene: TRBJ2-3; v_gene: TRBV14; abundance: few; CDR3aa: CASSQEDTVTVMDTQYF; CDR3nt: TGTGCCAGCAGCCAAGAGGACACCGTCACTGTGATGGATACGCAGTATTTT
d_gene: TRBD1; j_gene: TRBJ1-2; v_gene: TRBV29-1; abundance: few; CDR3aa: CSVEAMPGQGNYGYTF; CDR3nt: TGCAGCGTTGAAGCGATGCCGGGACAGGGTAACTATGGCTACACCTTC
d_gene: NA; j_gene: TRBJ2-2; v_gene: TRBV7-3; abundance: NA; CDR3aa: CASSLSNFRTSPGELFF; CDR3nt: TGTGCCAGCAGCTTGTCCAACTTTCGGACTTCGCCCGGGGAGCTGTTTTTT
d_gene: NA; j_gene: TRBJ1-1; v_gene: TRBV7-9; abundance: once; CDR3aa: CASSLDRIGPNTEAFF; CDR3nt: TGTGCCAGCAGCCTAGACAGGATAGGGCCGAACACTGAAGCTTTCTTT
d_gene: NA; j_gene: TRBJ1-2; v_gene: TRBV7-9; abundance: NA; CDR3aa: CASSTGLFYGYTF; CDR3nt: TGTGCCAGCAGCACTGGACTGTTCTATGGCTACACCTTC
d_gene: NA; j_gene: TRBJ2-7; v_gene: TRBV6-1; abundance: NA; CDR3aa: CASSDRLPYEQYF; CDR3nt: TGTGCCAGCAGTGACAGACTTCCCTACGAGCAGTACTTC
d_gene: TRBD1; j_gene: TRBJ1-2; v_gene: TRBV11-2; abundance: NA; CDR3aa: CASSLGRTGPYGYTF; CDR3nt: TGTGCCAGCAGCTTGGGCCGGACAGGGCCCTATGGCTACACCTTC
d_gene: TRBD1; j_gene: TRBJ2-7; v_gene: TRBV4-3; abundance: NA; CDR3aa: CASSQEGQGRDEQYF; CDR3nt: TGCGCCAGCAGCCAAGAGGGACAGGGGAGAGACGAGCAGTACTTC
d_gene: NA; j_gene: TRBJ1-5; v_gene: TRBV5-6; abundance: NA; CDR3aa: CASSLGGRGSNQPQHF; CDR3nt: TGTGCCAGCAGCTTGGGCGGCAGAGGGAGCAATCAGCCCCAGCATTTT
d_gene: TRBD2; j_gene: TRBJ2-7; v_gene: TRBV7-8; abundance: NA; CDR3aa: CASSVVSGDSYEQYF; CDR3nt: TGTGCCAGCAGCGTCGTTAGCGGGGACTCCTACGAGCAGTACTTC
d_gene: NA; j_gene: TRBJ2-2; v_gene: TRBV6-4; abundance: NA; CDR3aa: CASSKGHTGNTGELFF; CDR3nt: TGTGCCAGCAGTAAGGGCCATACAGGGAACACCGGGGAGCTGTTTTTT
d_gene: TRBD1; j_gene: TRBJ2-7; v_gene: TRBV7-9; abundance: once; CDR3aa: CASSLEGQGYEQYF; CDR3nt: TGTGCCAGCAGCTTAGAGGGACAGGGCTACGAGCAGTACTTC
d_gene: NA; j_gene: TRBJ2-5; v_gene: TRBV5-1; abundance: few; CDR3aa: CASSLSSEASQETQYF; CDR3nt: TGCGCCAGCAGCTTGAGTAGTGAGGCGTCCCAAGAGACCCAGTACTTC
d_gene: TRBD2; j_gene: TRBJ2-5; v_gene: TRBV18; abundance: NA; CDR3aa: CASSLGGDQETQYF; CDR3nt: TGTGCCAGCTCACTCGGGGGGGACCAAGAGACCCAGTACTTC
d_gene: NA; j_gene: TRBJ1-2; v_gene: TRBV29-1; abundance: NA; CDR3aa: CSVEDRGQFLYGYTF; CDR3nt: TGCAGCGTTGAAGATCGCGGACAGTTCCTTTATGGCTACACCTTC
d_gene: NA; j_gene: TRBJ2-4; v_gene: TRBV21-1; abundance: NA; CDR3aa: CASSQTVAKNIQYF; CDR3nt: TGTGCCAGCAGCCAGACAGTGGCCAAAAACATTCAGTACTTC
d_gene: NA; j_gene: TRBJ2-7; v_gene: TRBV15; abundance: few; CDR3aa: CATSEGYEQYF; CDR3nt: TGTGCCACCAGCGAGGGCTACGAGCAGTACTTC
d_gene: TRBD2; j_gene: TRBJ2-7; v_gene: TRBV27; abundance: NA; CDR3aa: CASSPREAGVSYEQYF; CDR3nt: TGTGCCAGCAGTCCCCGGGAAGCGGGGGTCTCCTACGAGCAGTACTTC
d_gene: TRBD1; j_gene: TRBJ2-5; v_gene: TRBV9; abundance: NA; CDR3aa: CASSSLGTGDQETQYF; CDR3nt: TGTGCCAGCAGCTCCCTGGGGACAGGGGACCAAGAGACCCAGTACTTC
d_gene: NA; j_gene: TRBJ2-1; v_gene: TRBV12-5; abundance: NA; CDR3aa: CASGPEGLATYNEQFF; CDR3nt: TGTGCTAGTGGCCCCGAGGGTCTAGCGACCTACAATGAGCAGTTCTTC
d_gene: TRBD2; j_gene: TRBJ2-7; v_gene: TRBV13; abundance: NA; CDR3aa: CASSAGGAGGRKSYEQYF; CDR3nt: TGTGCCAGCAGCGCTGGGGGTGCGGGCGGGAGAAAGTCCTACGAGCAGTACTTC
d_gene: TRBD2; j_gene: TRBJ2-1; v_gene: TRBV9; abundance: NA; CDR3aa: CASSVGASGIYNEQFF; CDR3nt: TGTGCCAGCAGCGTAGGAGCTAGCGGGATATACAATGAGCAGTTCTTC
d_gene: TRBD2; j_gene: TRBJ2-3; v_gene: TRBV27; abundance: NA; CDR3aa: CASNPVAGGMDTQYF; CDR3nt: TGTGCCAGCAATCCCGTCGCGGGAGGAATGGATACGCAGTATTTT
d_gene: NA; j_gene: TRBJ2-7; v_gene: TRBV2; abundance: once; CDR3aa: CASSDAGIGDEQYF; CDR3nt: TGTGCCAGCAGTGACGCAGGGATAGGCGACGAGCAGTACTTC
d_gene: TRBD2; j_gene: TRBJ2-3; v_gene: TRBV27; abundance: NA; CDR3aa: CASSLIAGGSTDTQYF; CDR3nt: TGTGCCAGCAGTTTAATTGCGGGGGGGTCCACAGATACGCAGTATTTT
d_gene: NA; j_gene: TRBJ2-1; v_gene: TRBV27; abundance: NA; CDR3aa: CASSINNEQFF; CDR3nt: TGTGCCAGCAGTATAAACAATGAGCAGTTCTTC
d_gene: NA; j_gene: TRBJ2-7; v_gene: TRBV14; abundance: NA; CDR3aa: CASSQGLVPYEQYF; CDR3nt: TGTGCCAGCAGCCAAGGGCTAGTCCCATACGAGCAGTACTTC
d_gene: NA; j_gene: TRBJ1-2; v_gene: TRBV2; abundance: NA; CDR3aa: CATLREGSGGYTF; CDR3nt: TGTGCCACCTTGAGGGAGGGGTCAGGTGGCTACACCTTC
d_gene: NA; j_gene: TRBJ2-4; v_gene: TRBV7-2; abundance: NA; CDR3aa: CASSREAKNIQYF; CDR3nt: TGTGCCAGCAGTCGGGAGGCCAAAAACATTCAGTACTTC
d_gene: NA; j_gene: TRBJ2-7; v_gene: TRBV4-1; abundance: NA; CDR3aa: CASSQDRARGYEQYF; CDR3nt: TGCGCCAGCAGCCAAGATAGGGCCAGGGGCTACGAGCAGTACTTC
d_gene: NA; j_gene: TRBJ2-7; v_gene: TRBV5-6; abundance: NA; CDR3aa: CASSLGGGSLGEQYF; CDR3nt: TGTGCCAGCAGCTTGGGGGGCGGCTCCTTGGGCGAGCAGTACTTC
d_gene: NA; j_gene: TRBJ2-5; v_gene: TRBV9; abundance: NA; CDR3aa: CASSVATGVGETQYF; CDR3nt: TGTGCCAGCAGCGTAGCTACGGGAGTCGGGGAGACCCAGTACTTC
d_gene: TRBD2; j_gene: TRBJ2-1; v_gene: TRBV5-1; abundance: NA; CDR3aa: CASSLFAQLAGALYNEQFF; CDR3nt: TGCGCCAGCAGCTTGTTCGCCCAACTAGCGGGGGCCCTTTACAATGAGCAGTTCTTC
d_gene: TRBD1; j_gene: TRBJ2-1; v_gene: TRBV14; abundance: once; CDR3aa: CASSQVEGGQGTYNEQFF; CDR3nt: TGTGCCAGCAGCCAAGTAGAGGGGGGACAGGGGACTTACAATGAGCAGTTCTTC
d_gene: NA; j_gene: TRBJ2-2; v_gene: TRBV10-3; abundance: NA; CDR3aa: CAISEAPKGELFF; CDR3nt: TGTGCCATCAGTGAAGCCCCCAAGGGGGAGCTGTTTTTT
d_gene: TRBD1; j_gene: TRBJ2-5; v_gene: TRBV5-4; abundance: NA; CDR3aa: CASRGQGQETQYF; CDR3nt: TGTGCCAGCAGAGGACAGGGGCAAGAGACCCAGTACTTC
d_gene: NA; j_gene: TRBJ2-6; v_gene: TRBV29-1; abundance: once; CDR3aa: CSVPESLEQSRANVLTF; CDR3nt: TGCAGCGTTCCAGAGTCACTAGAACAAAGTCGGGCCAACGTCCTGACTTTC
d_gene: TRBD1; j_gene: TRBJ2-2; v_gene: TRBV7-9; abundance: NA; CDR3aa: CASSYGTGIRQELFF; CDR3nt: TGTGCCAGCAGTTATGGGACAGGGATTCGCCAGGAGCTGTTTTTT
d_gene: TRBD2; j_gene: TRBJ2-3; v_gene: TRBV7-9; abundance: NA; CDR3aa: CASSTSTSGRGHTQYF; CDR3nt: TGTGCCAGCAGCACCTCTACTAGCGGGAGGGGACATACGCAGTATTTT
d_gene: NA; j_gene: TRBJ1-5; v_gene: TRBV7-6; abundance: NA; CDR3aa: CASSWGPNQPQHF; CDR3nt: TGTGCCAGCAGCTGGGGCCCAAATCAGCCCCAGCATTTT
d_gene: TRBD1; j_gene: TRBJ1-2; v_gene: TRBV5-4; abundance: NA; CDR3aa: CASSSQGVYTF; CDR3nt: TGTGCCAGCAGTTCACAGGGGGTCTACACCTTC
d_gene: TRBD2; j_gene: TRBJ2-3; v_gene: TRBV28; abundance: NA; CDR3aa: CASSLAGGQTDTQYF; CDR3nt: TGTGCCAGCAGTTTAGCGGGAGGGCAAACAGATACGCAGTATTTT
d_gene: TRBD1; j_gene: TRBJ1-1; v_gene: TRBV9; abundance: NA; CDR3aa: CASSVGTGGEAFF; CDR3nt: TGTGCCAGCAGCGTAGGCACAGGGGGCGAGGCTTTCTTT